This entry describes one T cell receptor beta chain. Its antigen is not known. The data were taken from a study of shared clonotypes between healthy human individuals. Per the study methods: ImmunoSEQ output held junction-only sequences without quality scores, so filtering differed. This table comes from immunoSEQ multiplex PCR, and its TCRdb copy is limited to in-frame clones, with some not included. V, J and clone size derive from that table, while D and trimming were established from the DNA sequence. Of around 2.3 million clones listed, approximately 94% were seen once; the top ten hold over 0.1%. The germline V gene has CDR1 MNHEY and CDR2 SVGAGI. The CDR3 has 14 residues. V was cut by 6 bases and J by 5 bases, with 17 bases left in between. Points from the study as a whole: Naive subsets, compared against memory subsets, generally had larger estimated richness values.

The TCR comes from a man aged 18 to 30 in good health. The chain couples TRBV6-5 to TRBJ2-7; D not resolved. The specimen was naive CD4+ T cells sorted from blood. Documented subset: CD45RA+ positively selected. The CDR3 loop reads CASSPKRKVNEQYF. The CDR3 nucleotides read TGTGCCAGCAGCCCCAAGAGGAAAGTCAACGAGCAGTACTTC.